The clone carrying this TCR beta chain was seen only a few times. The sample originates from a study of CD8+CD57+ T cells in acquired aplastic anemia. The length of the CDR3 is 15 residues. Trimming removed 1 base from V and 4 bases from J, with 13 bases in between. Germline CDR1 SEHNR, CDR2 FQNEAQ (reference sequence). The study profiled TCR beta VDJ and CDR3 using genomic DNA as template. MiXCR, run by TCRdb on the reads, gives a single entry per CDR3 protein. Of about 80,000 distinct CDR3 sequences listed, under 50% are singletons. The sequencing input was sorted CD4+, CD8+, or CD8+CD57+ T cells (not recorded which) from PBMCs. The receptor comes from a human donor in good health, serving as a control. V gene TRBV7-9 combines with J gene TRBJ1-2; D remains ambiguous. The CDR3 protein is CASSLVTGLGYGYTF. CDR3 nucleotides: TGTGCCAGCAGCTTAGTTACCGGGTTGGGCTATGGCTACACCTTC.